The sequence of this T cell receptor (beta chain) was determined in a study of Tregs in tolerant kidney transplant recipients. Study-level information: The nonmyeloablative bone marrow transplants came from related graft donors, with transient mixed chimerism.

Produced via immunoSEQ multiplex PCR; TCRdb's table is partial and in-frame only. The data show roughly 66,000 clones, just under 95% seen once. V lost 0 bases and J 10 bases, leaving 10 bases between the germline ends. Germline V gives CDR1 GTSNPN, CDR2 SVGIG (reference sequence). The CDR3 runs 12 residues. CD4+CD25+CD127- Tregs, CD4+CD25- non-Tregs, CD4 and CD8 cells were sorted. This TCR was recovered from a human donor who received a combined kidney and bone marrow transplant. Sequenced here: CD8+ T cells from blood, sampled before the transplant. The J gene is TRBJ2-1, the V gene TRBV30; D call uncertain. CDR3 amino acids: CAWSVSLREQFF. CDR3 nucleotide sequence: TGTGCCTGGAGTGTAAGTCTTCGGGAGCAGTTCTTC.